Sequencing of this TCR beta chain was carried out in a study of beta chain features in type 1 diabetes. Study observations and caveats: Moderate yet significant TCRB CDR3 shortening was seen in Type 1 diabetes patients in all four CD4+ subsets.

Remarks on this clone: Its antigen is unidentified.

Since all of the isolated RNA was reverse transcribed, expressed TCRB transcripts were what got sequenced. TCRdb's copy holds only in-frame clones and misses some; the assay was immunoSEQ multiplex PCR. There are approximately 360,000 clones in the sample; approximately 12% occur only once, and approximately 0.01% lies in the top ten. Material for sequencing was naive CD4+ T cells from blood. The receptor's source is a young woman with type 1 diabetes.

The CDR3 spells CASRSSSYEQYF. CDR3 nucleotide sequence: TGCGCCAGCAGATCGTCCTCCTACGAGCAGTACTTC. This chain uses TRBV5-1 with TRBJ2-7; the D is unclear. Trimming cost V 5 bases and J 0 bases, with 6 bases left between them. The CDR3 extends over 12 amino acids. The germline V gene encodes CDR1 SGHRS and CDR2 YFSETQ.